This TCR beta chain was sequenced during a study of blood T cell repertoires in COVID-19. The CDR3 is 11 amino acids. J lost 7 bases, V lost 6 bases, and 2 bases had no gene match. Germline V lookup: CDR1 MNHEY, CDR2 SVGEGT. Per the authors' pipeline: Reference gene primer amplification yielded estimated nucleated cell counts. Clones were sequenced by immunoSEQ multiplex PCR, and TCRdb holds only the in-frame ones, with some missing. From that table come the V and J calls and clone size; the DNA was used to work out D and trimming. The table lists approximately 210,000 clones, about 86% of them singletons.

The chain joins TRBV6-2 or TRBV6-3 to TRBJ2-7, with 8 bases fitting TRBD2. What was sequenced was PBMCs or T cells enriched from blood (not recorded which). The TCR sequence derives from a woman aged 45 to 65 with acute COVID-19. The DNA of the CDR3 is TGTGCCAGCAGCAGACTAGCGGAGCAGTACTTC. It yields the protein CASSRLAEQYF.